One T cell receptor beta chain is described in this entry. What it binds is not known. This sample is part of a study of cytomegalovirus exposure and HLA in healthy donors. Study-wide results and limits: Previous analysis showed most TCR beta V segments were productive about 87% or about 30% of the time. An ancestry cluster, one associated with Asian ancestry, reportedly showed fewer N-insertions than the roughly 670-donor mean in a later analysis. Presence/absence analyses supposed approximately even sequencing depth among donors. In vitro, three CMV-associated chains proved specific for CMV antigens.

Unmatched junction bases numbered 5, after V lost 5 bases and J lost 5 bases. The germline gives CDR1 SGHTA, CDR2 FQGNSA. The length of the CDR3 is 15 residues. The primer mix had 60 Vbeta and 13 Jbeta primers. TCRdb's copy holds only in-frame clones and misses some; the assay was immunoSEQ multiplex PCR. Found here are some 130,000 clones, 80% of them singletons; the top ten hold 2.5%. The rearrangement uses TRBV7-2 and TRBJ2-7; 14 bases are a match to TRBD2. The clonotype was recovered from a man younger than 40 in good health and CMV-seronegative. The sequenced sample was PBMCs. The CDR3 DNA reads as TGTGCCAGCAGCACTGGACTAGCGGGAGGAAACGAGCAGTACTTC. It yields the protein CASSTGLAGGNEQYF.